This TCR beta chain was identified during a study of a mutant IDH1 vaccine in newly diagnosed glioma. Concerning this clone itself: Antigen specificity is unknown.

The time point was: week 35, safety follow-up. One vaccine dose held 300 ug of mutant IDH1 20-mer peptide and came with topical imiquimod. Only in-frame clones appear in the TCRdb table, and some are missing; sequencing was by immunoSEQ multiplex PCR. The sample lists about 31,000 clones, approximately 78% occurring once. The receptor was derived from a woman aged 40 to 50 with glioma. Sequencing used PBMCs, obtained from a glioma patient whose treatment included an IDH1 peptide vaccine.

The DNA of the CDR3 is TGTGCCAGCAGCGAGGACAGGGCCAGCTCCTATAATTCACCCCTCCACTTT. The encoded protein is CASSEDRASSYNSPLHF. The V call is TRBV5-4, the J call TRBJ1-6; TRBD1 matches 8 bases. Germline trimming cut 4 bases from V and 0 bases from J; bases unmatched to any gene: 6. The CDR3 spans 17 residues. Per germline, CDR1 SGHNT and CDR2 YYREEE (reference sequence).